Given below is one T cell receptor beta chain in context. Antigen unknown. The sample comes from a study of cytomegalovirus exposure and HLA in healthy donors. Study conclusions and caveats: Specific recognition of CMV antigens was confirmed in vitro for a few chains (all CMV-associated). Published work reported that the classifier diagnosed cytomegalovirus status with high specificity and sensitivity.

CDR1 and CDR2 (germline): SNHLY, FYNNEI. Trimming removed 11 bases from V and 4 bases from J, with 11 bases in between. The CDR3 spans 12 residues. Clones were read by immunoSEQ multiplex PCR, and TCRdb kept only the in-frame ones, dropping some. The sample has about 260,000 clones; 90% are singletons. The sequencing input was PBMCs. This chain links TRBV2 with TRBJ2-2; D might be TRBD1 or TRBD2, each matching 5 bases. The receptor comes from a young woman in good health and CMV-seronegative. Written as DNA, the CDR3 is TGTGCCGGACTGGACATCACCGGGGAGCTGTTTTTT. Protein: CAGLDITGELFF.